This is a list of T cell receptor beta chains from one sample in a study of regulatory T cells in long-lasting Graves disease. One entry per CDR3 protein, called by TCRdb with MiXCR from the multiplex PCR reads. Among over 350,000 distinct CDR3 sequences listed, about 15% were seen once. The same data also contributed to another study, on T cells in Graves' hyperthyroidism and ophthalmopathy.

The material sequenced was peripheral blood mononuclear cells (PBMCs), taken at new diagnosis, from a patient treated with antithyroid drugs. All receptors come from a woman aged 40-49 years with Graves disease. Both conserved end residues are part of each CDR3. Each record gives: D gene, clone size, J gene, V gene, CDR3 length, CDR3 DNA, CDR3 protein. A D gene is named only where the DNA matches it firmly. A row's size may be missing; if present it is once, few, many or a size class.

d_call: TRBD1; clone_size: many; j_call: TRBJ2-3; v_call: TRBV5-4; cdr3_length: 13; cdr3_nt: TGTGCCAGCAGCATAGACAGGGGTGATACGCAGTATTTT; cdr3_aa: CASSIDRGDTQYF
d_call: TRBD2; clone_size: -; j_call: TRBJ2-7; v_call: TRBV7-9; cdr3_length: 15; cdr3_nt: TGTGCCAGCAGCAATCCGGGACTAGCGGGGTACGAGCAGTACTTC; cdr3_aa: CASSNPGLAGYEQYF
d_call: TRBD1; clone_size: -; j_call: TRBJ2-2; v_call: TRBV9; cdr3_length: 17; cdr3_nt: TGTGCCAGCAGCACCCCCACGAGACAGGGCGGCACCGGGGAGCTGTTTTTT; cdr3_aa: CASSTPTRQGGTGELFF
d_call: -; clone_size: few; j_call: TRBJ2-5; v_call: TRBV19; cdr3_length: 15; cdr3_nt: TGTGCCAGTAGTTTATCATGGGGGTACCAAGAGACCCAGTACTTC; cdr3_aa: CASSLSWGYQETQYF
d_call: TRBD1; clone_size: few; j_call: TRBJ2-3; v_call: TRBV28; cdr3_length: 17; cdr3_nt: TGTGCCAGCAGTCCAGGGCGGGGACAGGGGGCTTTGGATACGCAGTATTTT; cdr3_aa: CASSPGRGQGALDTQYF
d_call: TRBD1; clone_size: few; j_call: TRBJ2-6; v_call: TRBV18; cdr3_length: 17; cdr3_nt: TGTGCCAGCTCACCGGCAGGGGGATCCTCTGGGGCCAACGTCCTGACTTTC; cdr3_aa: CASSPAGGSSGANVLTF
d_call: TRBD2; clone_size: few; j_call: TRBJ2-2; v_call: TRBV4-2; cdr3_length: 18; cdr3_nt: TGTGCCAGCAGCCAAGATAGTAGCGGGAGGGCGGTTTTCGGGGAGCTGTTTTTT; cdr3_aa: CASSQDSSGRAVFGELFF
d_call: -; clone_size: many; j_call: TRBJ1-1; v_call: TRBV11-2; cdr3_length: 14; cdr3_nt: TGTGCCAGCAGCATGACAGATCTACACACTGAAGCTTTCTTT; cdr3_aa: CASSMTDLHTEAFF
d_call: -; clone_size: many; j_call: TRBJ2-7; v_call: TRBV29-1; cdr3_length: 13; cdr3_nt: TGCAGCGTTGAAGCAGGGAGTCCCTACGAGCAGTACTTC; cdr3_aa: CSVEAGSPYEQYF
d_call: -; clone_size: -; j_call: TRBJ2-6; v_call: TRBV28; cdr3_length: 15; cdr3_nt: TGTGCCAGCAGCCGCGCAGGGTCCGGGGCCAACGTCCTGACTTTC; cdr3_aa: CASSRAGSGANVLTF
d_call: -; clone_size: many; j_call: TRBJ1-1; v_call: TRBV10-3; cdr3_length: 11; cdr3_nt: TGTGCCACCAGGAAGGATACTGAAGCTTTCTTT; cdr3_aa: CATRKDTEAFF
d_call: TRBD2; clone_size: many; j_call: TRBJ2-5; v_call: TRBV7-9; cdr3_length: 15; cdr3_nt: TGTGCCAGCAGCTTAAGCGGGAGCGACCAAGAGACCCAGTACTTC; cdr3_aa: CASSLSGSDQETQYF
d_call: -; clone_size: few; j_call: TRBJ2-3; v_call: TRBV5-1; cdr3_length: 15; cdr3_nt: TGCGCCAGCAGCTTGGCCCCAGTGGACGCAGATACGCAGTATTTT; cdr3_aa: CASSLAPVDADTQYF
d_call: TRBD2; clone_size: many; j_call: TRBJ2-5; v_call: TRBV3-1; cdr3_length: 18; cdr3_nt: TGTGCCAGCAGCCGCGGTATTAGCGGGAGCCTGTACCAAGAGACCCAGTACTTC; cdr3_aa: CASSRGISGSLYQETQYF
d_call: TRBD1; clone_size: many; j_call: TRBJ2-1; v_call: TRBV6-1; cdr3_length: 15; cdr3_nt: TGTGCCAGCAGGGCCGGGACAGGGTTAAACAATGAGCAGTTCTTC; cdr3_aa: CASRAGTGLNNEQFF
d_call: TRBD2; clone_size: -; j_call: TRBJ2-1; v_call: TRBV6-2/TRBV6-3; cdr3_length: 18; cdr3_nt: TGTGCCAGCAGCCGAAAAGGGACTAGCGGGGAATACTACAATGAGCAGTTCTTC; cdr3_aa: CASSRKGTSGEYYNEQFF
d_call: TRBD1; clone_size: few; j_call: TRBJ2-1; v_call: TRBV5-1; cdr3_length: 16; cdr3_nt: TGCGCCAGCAGCTTACTAACAGGGGTCGGAGGCAATGAGCAGTTCTTC; cdr3_aa: CASSLLTGVGGNEQFF
d_call: -; clone_size: many; j_call: TRBJ2-6; v_call: TRBV7-2; cdr3_length: 19; cdr3_nt: TGTGCCAGCAGCTCACCCACCGGCCGGGACGGCTCTGGGGCCAACGTCCTGACTTTC; cdr3_aa: CASSSPTGRDGSGANVLTF
d_call: TRBD2; clone_size: many; j_call: TRBJ2-3; v_call: TRBV12-3/TRBV12-4; cdr3_length: 15; cdr3_nt: TGTGCCAGCACCCCCGCGAGCGGGGGCACAGATACGCAGTATTTT; cdr3_aa: CASTPASGGTDTQYF
d_call: -; clone_size: many; j_call: TRBJ2-7; v_call: TRBV15; cdr3_length: 13; cdr3_nt: TGTGCCACCAGCCCCTACCCCGCCTACGAGCAGTACTTC; cdr3_aa: CATSPYPAYEQYF
d_call: -; clone_size: few; j_call: TRBJ2-7; v_call: TRBV6-2/TRBV6-3; cdr3_length: 16; cdr3_nt: TGTGCCAGCAGTTACTCGACACAACCCTACTCCTACGAGCAGTACTTC; cdr3_aa: CASSYSTQPYSYEQYF
d_call: TRBD2; clone_size: many; j_call: TRBJ2-1; v_call: TRBV7-2; cdr3_length: 17; cdr3_nt: TGTGCCAGCAGCTTAACATTAGGGACTAGCGGGAGGGCCAACCAGTTCTTC; cdr3_aa: CASSLTLGTSGRANQFF
d_call: TRBD2; clone_size: few; j_call: TRBJ2-3; v_call: TRBV5-1; cdr3_length: 19; cdr3_nt: TGCGCCAGCAGCTTGGCGGGGACTAGCGGGAGGGCCGGCACAGATACGCAGTATTTT; cdr3_aa: CASSLAGTSGRAGTDTQYF
d_call: -; clone_size: many; j_call: TRBJ1-1; v_call: TRBV14; cdr3_length: 15; cdr3_nt: TGTGCCAGCAGCCAAAGAGGATCTTCGAACACTGAAGCTTTCTTT; cdr3_aa: CASSQRGSSNTEAFF
d_call: -; clone_size: few; j_call: TRBJ1-3; v_call: TRBV20-1; cdr3_length: 14; cdr3_nt: TGCAGTGCTAGAGCGAAATACTCTGGAAACACCATATATTTT; cdr3_aa: CSARAKYSGNTIYF
d_call: -; clone_size: few; j_call: TRBJ1-4; v_call: TRBV15; cdr3_length: 15; cdr3_nt: TGTGCCACCAGCAGGGAAAGACCGGCTCCTGAAAAACTGTTTTTT; cdr3_aa: CATSRERPAPEKLFF
d_call: TRBD2; clone_size: -; j_call: TRBJ2-1; v_call: TRBV5-1; cdr3_length: 15; cdr3_nt: TGCGCCAGCAGCATTACCCCATCTAGCGGCAATGAGCAGTTCTTC; cdr3_aa: CASSITPSSGNEQFF
d_call: TRBD2; clone_size: -; j_call: TRBJ2-1; v_call: TRBV7-6; cdr3_length: 18; cdr3_nt: TGTGCCAGCAGCTTGATTCTAGCGGGGAGGGGCTCCTACAATGAGCAGTTCTTC; cdr3_aa: CASSLILAGRGSYNEQFF
d_call: -; clone_size: many; j_call: TRBJ2-2; v_call: TRBV3-1; cdr3_length: 14; cdr3_nt: TGTGCCAGCAGCCAAGCCGGGGTCACCGGGGAGCTGTTTTTT; cdr3_aa: CASSQAGVTGELFF
d_call: -; clone_size: few; j_call: TRBJ2-2; v_call: TRBV7-9; cdr3_length: 17; cdr3_nt: TGTGCCAGCAGCCCAGAGGATGGCTCCCTCGACACCGGGGAGCTGTTTTTT; cdr3_aa: CASSPEDGSLDTGELFF
d_call: -; clone_size: many; j_call: TRBJ2-7; v_call: TRBV4-3; cdr3_length: 14; cdr3_nt: TGCGCCAGCAGCCAAGGACTCAACTCCTACGAGCAGTACTTC; cdr3_aa: CASSQGLNSYEQYF
d_call: -; clone_size: many; j_call: TRBJ2-2; v_call: TRBV12-3/TRBV12-4; cdr3_length: 17; cdr3_nt: TGTGCCAGCGGGAAACCCTGGCGCATGGACGCCCACCGGGAGCTGTTTTTT; cdr3_aa: CASGKPWRMDAHRELFF
d_call: -; clone_size: -; j_call: TRBJ1-2; v_call: TRBV15; cdr3_length: 14; cdr3_nt: TGTGCCACCAGTGACGAGGAGGGATACTATGGCTACACCTTC; cdr3_aa: CATSDEEGYYGYTF
d_call: -; clone_size: many; j_call: TRBJ2-7; v_call: TRBV13; cdr3_length: 14; cdr3_nt: TGTGCCAGCAGCTTAGCTCCGGTGACATCCGAGCAGTACTTC; cdr3_aa: CASSLAPVTSEQYF
d_call: -; clone_size: many; j_call: TRBJ2-7; v_call: TRBV9; cdr3_length: 15; cdr3_nt: TGTGCCAGCAGCGTAGGGACAGCAGAAACCTACGAGCAGTACTTC; cdr3_aa: CASSVGTAETYEQYF
d_call: TRBD2; clone_size: -; j_call: TRBJ2-7; v_call: TRBV29-1; cdr3_length: 13; cdr3_nt: TGCAGCGTTGGCCTAGCGGGACGCTACGAGCAGTACTTC; cdr3_aa: CSVGLAGRYEQYF
d_call: TRBD2; clone_size: many; j_call: TRBJ2-1; v_call: TRBV29-1; cdr3_length: 19; cdr3_nt: TGCAGCGTTGAAGACTTTACTAGCGGGAGGTTTACGGGTGAGAATGAGCAGTTCTTC; cdr3_aa: CSVEDFTSGRFTGENEQFF
d_call: TRBD1; clone_size: -; j_call: TRBJ2-5; v_call: TRBV2; cdr3_length: 14; cdr3_nt: TGTGCCAGCAGCGACCTGACAGGGGCTGAGACCCAGTACTTC; cdr3_aa: CASSDLTGAETQYF
d_call: -; clone_size: few; j_call: TRBJ1-1; v_call: TRBV5-4; cdr3_length: 16; cdr3_nt: TGTGCCAGCAGCCCCGGGTTTAGGGGAGGGAGCACTGAAGCTTTCTTT; cdr3_aa: CASSPGFRGGSTEAFF
d_call: -; clone_size: -; j_call: TRBJ2-7; v_call: TRBV7-2; cdr3_length: 15; cdr3_nt: TGTGCCAGCAGCTTAGTTCCAGACGGGCCTTACGAGCAGTACTTC; cdr3_aa: CASSLVPDGPYEQYF
d_call: TRBD2; clone_size: many; j_call: TRBJ2-5; v_call: TRBV28; cdr3_length: 14; cdr3_nt: TGTGCCAGCAGTTCACTAGCGGACCAAGAGACCCAGTACTTC; cdr3_aa: CASSSLADQETQYF
d_call: -; clone_size: many; j_call: TRBJ2-1; v_call: TRBV12-3/TRBV12-4; cdr3_length: 15; cdr3_nt: TGTGCCAGCAGTGGGGGCCGGGTTAACTACAATGAGCAGTTCTTC; cdr3_aa: CASSGGRVNYNEQFF
d_call: -; clone_size: -; j_call: TRBJ2-6; v_call: TRBV6-2/TRBV6-3; cdr3_length: 16; cdr3_nt: TGTGCCAGCAGTTACTCTGGGGACTCTGGGGCCAACGTCCTGACTTTC; cdr3_aa: CASSYSGDSGANVLTF
d_call: -; clone_size: -; j_call: TRBJ2-2; v_call: TRBV19; cdr3_length: 14; cdr3_nt: TGTGCCAGTATTCCGGGACACTTAACCGGGGAGCTGTTTTTT; cdr3_aa: CASIPGHLTGELFF
d_call: -; clone_size: -; j_call: TRBJ2-2; v_call: TRBV12-3/TRBV12-4; cdr3_length: 15; cdr3_nt: TGTGCCAGCAGTTTTCCGGGGCCGAACACCGGGGAGCTGTTTTTT; cdr3_aa: CASSFPGPNTGELFF
d_call: -; clone_size: many; j_call: TRBJ2-3; v_call: TRBV12-3/TRBV12-4; cdr3_length: 16; cdr3_nt: TGTGCCAGCAGTCCAGAGGACAGCTTTAGCACAGATACGCAGTATTTT; cdr3_aa: CASSPEDSFSTDTQYF
d_call: -; clone_size: many; j_call: TRBJ2-7; v_call: TRBV2; cdr3_length: 14; cdr3_nt: TGTGCCAGCAGTTACACGGACACCCCTTGGGAGCAGTACTTC; cdr3_aa: CASSYTDTPWEQYF
d_call: TRBD2; clone_size: many; j_call: TRBJ2-7; v_call: TRBV2; cdr3_length: 16; cdr3_nt: TGTGCCAGCAGTAGGACTAGCGGGAGACTGTCCTACGAGCAGTACTTC; cdr3_aa: CASSRTSGRLSYEQYF
d_call: -; clone_size: few; j_call: TRBJ1-5; v_call: TRBV30; cdr3_length: 15; cdr3_nt: TGTGCCTGGAGTGTTGGGGCAGGGCCCAATCAGCCCCAGCATTTT; cdr3_aa: CAWSVGAGPNQPQHF
d_call: -; clone_size: few; j_call: TRBJ2-7; v_call: TRBV29-1; cdr3_length: 13; cdr3_nt: TGCAGCGTTGAAGACGGACCGACCTACGAGCAGTACTTC; cdr3_aa: CSVEDGPTYEQYF
d_call: -; clone_size: few; j_call: TRBJ2-7; v_call: TRBV29-1; cdr3_length: 15; cdr3_nt: TGCAGCGTTGAAGGTGGGAGGGGGGAGAACTACGAGCAGTACTTC; cdr3_aa: CSVEGGRGENYEQYF
d_call: -; clone_size: few; j_call: TRBJ2-1; v_call: TRBV5-6; cdr3_length: 15; cdr3_nt: TGTGCCAGCTCACCGGGACGGCGTTACGTCAATGAGCAGTTCTTC; cdr3_aa: CASSPGRRYVNEQFF
d_call: TRBD1; clone_size: -; j_call: TRBJ1-1; v_call: TRBV5-1; cdr3_length: 14; cdr3_nt: TGCGCCAGCAGCTTAGGACAGGGGGCGGCCGTAGCTTTCTTT; cdr3_aa: CASSLGQGAAVAFF
d_call: -; clone_size: many; j_call: TRBJ1-1; v_call: TRBV7-9; cdr3_length: 17; cdr3_nt: TGTGCCAGCAGCCATCCCCGGGACCAGCCACTGAACACTGAAGCTTTCTTT; cdr3_aa: CASSHPRDQPLNTEAFF
d_call: -; clone_size: many; j_call: TRBJ2-1; v_call: TRBV27; cdr3_length: 16; cdr3_nt: TGTGCCAGCAGTTCACAGGGAGCAGCGGCCTACAATGAGCAGTTCTTC; cdr3_aa: CASSSQGAAAYNEQFF
d_call: TRBD1; clone_size: many; j_call: TRBJ1-4; v_call: TRBV6-5; cdr3_length: 20; cdr3_nt: TGTGCCAGCAGTTACTCGACCGGACAGGGGGTCGAAGTCGTGGATGAAAAACTGTTTTTT; cdr3_aa: CASSYSTGQGVEVVDEKLFF